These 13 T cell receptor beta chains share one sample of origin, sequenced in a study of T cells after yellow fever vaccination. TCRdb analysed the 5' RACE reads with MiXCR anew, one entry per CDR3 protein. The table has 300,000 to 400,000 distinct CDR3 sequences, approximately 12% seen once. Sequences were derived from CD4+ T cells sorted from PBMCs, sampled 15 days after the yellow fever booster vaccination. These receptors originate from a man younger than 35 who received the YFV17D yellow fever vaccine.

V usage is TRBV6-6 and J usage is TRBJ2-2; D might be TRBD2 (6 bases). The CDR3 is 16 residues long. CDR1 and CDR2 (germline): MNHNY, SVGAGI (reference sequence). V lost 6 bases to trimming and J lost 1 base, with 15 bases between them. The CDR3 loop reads CASRHEGLMNTGELFF. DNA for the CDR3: TGTGCCAGCAGGCACGAAGGACTAATGAACACCGGGGAGCTGTTTTTT.

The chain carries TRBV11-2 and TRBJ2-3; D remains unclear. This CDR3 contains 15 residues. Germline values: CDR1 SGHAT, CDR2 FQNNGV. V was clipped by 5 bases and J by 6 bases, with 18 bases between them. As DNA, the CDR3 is TGTGCCAGCAGCATCGGTGGAACTTTCCATGATACGCAGTATTTT. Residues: CASSIGGTFHDTQYF.

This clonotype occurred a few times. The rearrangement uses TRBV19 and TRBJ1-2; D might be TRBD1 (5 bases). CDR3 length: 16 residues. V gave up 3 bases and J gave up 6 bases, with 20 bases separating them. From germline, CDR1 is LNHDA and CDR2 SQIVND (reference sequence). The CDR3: CASSIGTATSGDGYTF. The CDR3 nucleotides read TGTGCCAGTAGTATCGGGACGGCAACTTCAGGAGATGGCTACACCTTC.

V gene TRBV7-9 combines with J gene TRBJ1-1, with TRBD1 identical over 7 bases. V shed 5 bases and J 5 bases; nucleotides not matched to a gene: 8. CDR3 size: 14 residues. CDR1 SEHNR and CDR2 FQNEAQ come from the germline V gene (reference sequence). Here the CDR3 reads CASSPTGRETEAFF. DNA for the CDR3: TGTGCCAGCAGCCCGACAGGGAGGGAAACTGAAGCTTTCTTT.

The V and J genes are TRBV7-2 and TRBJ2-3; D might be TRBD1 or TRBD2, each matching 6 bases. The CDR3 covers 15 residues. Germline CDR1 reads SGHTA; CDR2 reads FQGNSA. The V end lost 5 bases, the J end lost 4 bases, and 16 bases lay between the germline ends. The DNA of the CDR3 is TGTGCCAGCAGCCCCGTCGGGGGCCGCGCAGATACGCAGTATTTT. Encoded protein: CASSPVGGRADTQYF.

Written as DNA, the CDR3 is TGTGCCAGCAGCCGACAGACGGGGTGGGACTCTGGAAACACCATATATTTT. Protein: CASSRQTGWDSGNTIYF. The chain uses TRBV7-2 and TRBJ1-3; D may be TRBD1 (5 bases). In germline, CDR1 is SGHTA, CDR2 FQGNSA. Trimming removed 5 bases from V and 0 bases from J, with 17 bases in between. The CDR3 runs 17 residues.

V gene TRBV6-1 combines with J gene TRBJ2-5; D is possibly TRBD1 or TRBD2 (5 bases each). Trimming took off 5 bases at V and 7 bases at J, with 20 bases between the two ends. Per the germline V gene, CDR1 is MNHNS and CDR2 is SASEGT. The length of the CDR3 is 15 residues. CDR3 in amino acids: CASSTPGSGRGTQYF. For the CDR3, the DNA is TGTGCCAGCAGTACCCCCGGTTCGGGGCGAGGGACCCAGTACTTC.

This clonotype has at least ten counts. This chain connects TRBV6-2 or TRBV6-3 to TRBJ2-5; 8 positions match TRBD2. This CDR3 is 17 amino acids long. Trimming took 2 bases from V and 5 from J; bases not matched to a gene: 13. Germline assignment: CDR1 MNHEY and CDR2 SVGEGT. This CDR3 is CASSYRPWTSLGETQYF. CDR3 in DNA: TGTGCCAGCAGTTACCGACCTTGGACTAGCCTCGGGGAGACCCAGTACTTC.

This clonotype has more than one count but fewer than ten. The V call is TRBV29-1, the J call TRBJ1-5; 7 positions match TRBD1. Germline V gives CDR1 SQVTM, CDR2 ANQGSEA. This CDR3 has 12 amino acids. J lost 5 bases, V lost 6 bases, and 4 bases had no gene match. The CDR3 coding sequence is TGCAGCGTCGGACAGGCGGATCAGCCCCAGCATTTT. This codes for CSVGQADQPQHF.

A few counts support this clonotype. CDR3 nucleotide sequence: TGTGCCAGCAGTTCGGGGCAGGGGGATTCACCCCTCCACTTT. It translates to CASSSGQGDSPLHF. The rearrangement uses TRBV6-2 or TRBV6-3 and TRBJ1-6; 7 nucleotides align to TRBD1. V lost 4 bases, J lost 8 bases, and 5 bases stayed unmatched. This CDR3 contains 14 residues. Germline CDR1 and CDR2: MNHEY and SVGEGT.

The CDR3 reads CASRTLGGGQPQYF. The DNA of the CDR3 is TGTGCCAGCAGGACTCTAGGGGGCGGTCAGCCCCAGTATTTT. This chain links TRBV6-1 with TRBJ1-5; 7 bases map to TRBD1. The DNA end lines up better with TRBJ2-3; the J call may be wrong. The CDR3 sequence is 14 residues long. Germline CDR1 and CDR2: MNHNS and SASEGT.

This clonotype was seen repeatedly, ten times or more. The CDR3: CSVQPSGGQDTQYF. The CDR3 DNA reads as TGCAGCGTCCAGCCTAGCGGGGGTCAGGATACGCAGTATTTT. The chain couples TRBV29-1 to TRBJ2-3, with TRBD2 identical over 10 bases. Germline-derived CDR1 and CDR2 are SQVTM and ANQGSEA. J was trimmed by 6 bases and V by 6 bases; bases with no gene match: 9. This CDR3 region has 14 residues.

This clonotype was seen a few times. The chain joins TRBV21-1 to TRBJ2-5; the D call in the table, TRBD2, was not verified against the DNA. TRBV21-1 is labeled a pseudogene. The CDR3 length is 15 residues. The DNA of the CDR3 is TGTGCCAGCAGCGAAAGGACTAGCGGGGTCGTGACCCAGTACTTC. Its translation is CASSERTSGVVTQYF.